Below, 7 T cell receptor beta chains from the same sample are listed, as sequenced in a study of blood T cell repertoires in COVID-19. The data were produced by immunoSEQ multiplex PCR, yet TCRdb's version contains in-frame clones alone and is incomplete. The sample has 390,000 or so clones, approximately 88% seen once. Sample: peripheral blood. Receptors originate from a woman between 25 and 40 years old with COVID-19, enrolled during active disease.

The rearrangement links TRBV5-1 to TRBJ1-2; D is possibly TRBD1 (5 bases). The germline V and J ends were trimmed by 3 bases and 4 bases, with 16 bases remaining between them. CDR1 and CDR2 from the germline V gene are SGHRS and YFSETQ. The CDR3 is 15 amino acids. CDR3 bases: TGCGCCAGCAGCTCCCAGGCTGGGGCGACCTATGGCTACACCTTC. It codes for CASSSQAGATYGYTF.

The chain combines TRBV7-2 with TRBJ1-2; 7 bases fit TRBD1. V lost 3 bases, J lost 3 bases, and 4 bases stayed unmatched. From germline, CDR1 is SGHTA and CDR2 FQGNSA. The CDR3 extends over 14 amino acids. In nucleotides, the CDR3 is TGTGCCAGCAGCTTGGCTGACAGGGACTATGGCTACACCTTC. This encodes CASSLADRDYGYTF.

The chain is built from TRBV7-9 and TRBJ2-5; 9 nucleotides line up with TRBD2. The germline V gene has CDR1 SEHNR and CDR2 FQNEAQ (reference sequence). This CDR3 spans 15 amino acids. The V and J ends lost 3 bases and 2 bases, in that order; junction bases with no gene match: 4. CDR3 protein: CASSFKRGAQETQYF. In DNA, the CDR3 is TGTGCCAGCAGCTTTAAGCGGGGGGCTCAAGAGACCCAGTACTTC.

V is TRBV6-5 and J is TRBJ1-2; TRBD1 matches 9 bases. The junction had 6 bases not matched to a gene; V was cut back by 6 bases and J by 7 bases. Germline V gives CDR1 MNHEY, CDR2 SVGAGI. This CDR3 is built from 13 residues. Here the CDR3 reads CASRLTGGGGYTF. The CDR3 nucleotides read TGTGCCAGCAGGCTTACAGGGGGCGGTGGCTACACCTTC.

In DNA form, the CDR3 reads TGTGCCAGCAGCGCACTCCAGGGGAATTCACCCCTCCACTTT. Its protein product is CASSALQGNSPLHF. The chain is built from TRBV7-9 and TRBJ1-6; D is possibly TRBD1 (6 bases). The CDR3 is 14 residues long. The germline CDR1 and CDR2 sequences are SEHNR and FQNEAQ (reference sequence). Deletions cut 5 bases from V and 7 bases from J, with 12 bases between. The full variable domain, completed using reference TRBV7-9 and TRBJ1-6, is DTGVSQNPRHKITKRGQNVTFRCDPISEHNRLYWYRQTLGQGPEFLTYFQNEAQLEKSRLLSDRFSAERPKGSFSTLEIQRTEQGDSAMYLCASSALQGNSPLHFGNGTRLTVT.

This clone appeared once. The genes are TRBV4-2 and TRBJ2-2, with TRBD2 matching over 10 bases. Germline CDR1 is LGHNA and CDR2 is YNFKEQ. After removal of 4 bases from V and 4 bases from J, the junction contained 9 bases not matched to a gene. The CDR3 sequence is 17 residues long. The CDR3 sequence: CASSPVGLAGVTGELFF. In nucleotides, the CDR3 is TGTGCCAGCAGCCCTGTCGGCCTAGCGGGAGTCACCGGGGAGCTGTTTTTT.

This chain uses TRBV2 with TRBJ1-2; D perhaps matches TRBD1 (5 bases). Germline values: CDR1 SNHLY, CDR2 FYNNEI. CDR3 size: 16 residues. The ends were cut back, 4 bases at V and 3 bases at J, with 18 bases in the middle. CDR3 amino acids: CASSGRGQDIHYGYTF. The CDR3 DNA follows: TGTGCCAGCAGTGGGAGGGGCCAGGACATACACTATGGCTACACCTTC.